These 15 T cell receptor beta chains were all obtained from the same sample, sequenced in a study of cytomegalovirus exposure and HLA in healthy donors. The PCR ran on 60 Vbeta and 13 Jbeta primers. Here immunoSEQ multiplex PCR was the method, and the copy in TCRdb shows in-frame clones only, minus some. The data hold about 110,000 clones, with under 70% observed a single time. What was sequenced was PBMCs. These receptors all stem from a man younger than 40 in good health and CMV-seropositive.

The chain is built from TRBV28 and TRBJ1-1; no clear D. CDR1 is MDHEN and CDR2 is SYDVKM in the germline V gene. The CDR3 length is 11 residues. V gave up 6 bases and J gave up 6 bases, with 8 bases separating them. CDR3 coding DNA: TGTGCCAGCAGGTTTGAGGCTGAAGCTTTCTTT. It yields the protein CASRFEAEAFF.

The chain links TRBV5-4 to TRBJ2-1; no definite D call. Trimming cost V 7 bases and J 6 bases, with 11 bases left between them. Germline V gene data show CDR1 as SGHNT and CDR2 as YYREEE (reference sequence). This CDR3 region has 12 residues. CDR3 residues: CASGHEGNEQFF. CDR3 in DNA: TGTGCCAGCGGGCACGAAGGCAATGAGCAGTTCTTC.

The genes are TRBV4-1 and TRBJ1-5; 10 bases map to TRBD1. J was trimmed by 4 bases and V by 3 bases; bases with no gene match: 9. There are 17 residues in the CDR3. In germline, CDR1 is MGHRA, CDR2 YSYEKL. CDR3 amino acids: CASSQLAPGQGNQPQHF. CDR3 in DNA: TGCGCCAGCAGCCAGTTGGCTCCGGGACAGGGGAATCAGCCCCAGCATTTT.

The J gene is TRBJ1-1, the V gene TRBV9; D is possibly TRBD1 (5 bases). Germline loops: CDR1 SGDLS, CDR2 YYNGEE. Deletions cut 4 bases from V and 5 bases from J, with 12 bases between. There are 13 residues in the CDR3. CDR3 residues: CASSPGGETEAFF. CDR3 DNA: TGTGCCAGCAGCCCCGGGGGGGAAACTGAAGCTTTCTTT.

The chain uses TRBV5-1 and TRBJ2-7, with 9 positions matching TRBD1. This CDR3 has 16 residues. V was clipped by 0 bases and J by 2 bases; unmatched bases: 6. Germline CDR1 SGHRS, CDR2 YFSETQ. CDR3 coding DNA: TGCGCCAGCAGCTTGGCTCGGGACAGGGTAACCTACGAGCAGTACTTC. This translates into CASSLARDRVTYEQYF.

V gene TRBV7-9 combines with J gene TRBJ1-2, with D possibly matching TRBD1 (5 bases). The germline V and J ends were trimmed by 4 bases and 4 bases, with 7 bases remaining between them. The CDR3 is 12 residues long. In germline, CDR1 is SEHNR, CDR2 FQNEAQ (reference sequence). The CDR3 loop reads CASSSGGYGYTF. The DNA for the CDR3 is TGTGCCAGCAGCTCCGGGGGCTATGGCTACACCTTC.

V is TRBV13 and J is TRBJ2-5, with D perhaps matching TRBD1 (6 bases). The germline V and J ends were trimmed by 5 bases and 2 bases, with 12 bases remaining between them. CDR3 length: 14 residues. The germline V gene encodes CDR1 PRHDT and CDR2 FYEKMQ (reference sequence). The CDR3: CASSPAGEQETQYF. In DNA, the CDR3 is TGTGCCAGCAGCCCGGCAGGGGAGCAAGAGACCCAGTACTTC.

This clone came up a few times. The chain uses TRBV6-6 and TRBJ2-3; D perhaps matches TRBD1 (6 bases). This CDR3 has 13 residues. Germline V CDR1 and CDR2: MNHNY, SVGAGI (reference sequence). V was clipped by 8 bases and J by 3 bases, with 12 bases between them. In DNA form, the CDR3 reads TGTGCCAGCCAGACAGGTGGGACAGATACGCAGTATTTT. It is translated as CASQTGGTDTQYF.

This sequence joins TRBV7-8 and TRBJ2-7, with TRBD2 matching 9 bases. Germline-derived CDR1 and CDR2 are SGHVS and FQNEAQ. The trim removed 1 base at V and 0 bases at J, leaving 1 base unmatched. The CDR3 covers 15 residues. The CDR3 DNA sequence: TGTGCCAGCAGCTTAGGGACTAGCGCCTCCTACGAGCAGTACGTC. Amino acid sequence: CASSLGTSASYEQYV.

V usage is TRBV5-6 and J usage is TRBJ1-2; the D is unclear. The germline gives CDR1 SGHDT, CDR2 YYEEEE. Between the trimmed V and J ends, which lost 0 bases and 8 bases, there was a span of 8 bases. This CDR3 has 12 amino acids. CDR3 sequence: CASSLVNMGYTF. CDR3 coding DNA: TGTGCCAGCAGCTTGGTAAATATGGGCTACACCTTC.

The chain carries TRBV10-3 and TRBJ1-2; 11 nucleotides agree with TRBD1. CDR3 size: 12 residues. Germline V gene sequence: CDR1 ENHRY, CDR2 SYGVKD. The V segment lost 8 bases and the J segment 6 bases; nucleotides outside the gene matches: 2. The CDR3: CAIGQGANGYTF. CDR3 sequence (DNA): TGTGCCATCGGACAGGGGGCGAATGGCTACACCTTC.

This clone occurred once. The CDR3 DNA reads as TGTGCCTGGAGCGCGGGGAGTCCCTACGAGCAGTACGTC. It codes for CAWSAGSPYEQYV. The gene calls are TRBV30 and TRBJ2-7, with D possibly being TRBD2 (6 bases). Germline V CDR1 and CDR2: GTSNPN, SVGIG (reference sequence). V gave up 3 bases and J gave up 2 bases, with 11 bases separating them. This CDR3 region has 13 residues.

A few counts support this clone. The rearrangement uses TRBV5-4 and TRBJ1-2; possible D gene TRBD1, 5 bases. This CDR3 has 15 residues. The germline V and J ends were trimmed by 3 bases and 4 bases, with 16 bases remaining between them. Germline CDR1 SGHNT, CDR2 YYREEE (reference sequence). The CDR3 loop is CASSSTATAGYGYTF. The CDR3 nucleotides are TGTGCCAGCAGCTCCACAGCGACAGCGGGCTATGGCTACACCTTC. The full variable domain, rest sourced from reference TRBV5-4 and TRBJ1-2, is ETGVTQSPTHLIKTRGQQVTLRCSSQSGHNTVSWYQQALGQGPQFIFQYYREEENGRGNFPPRFSGLQFPNYSSELNVNALELDDSALYLCASSSTATAGYGYTFGSGTRLTVV.

Note on this clone: The sample contains more than one DNA sequence encoding this CDR3. The chain recombines TRBV19 with TRBJ1-3; no clear D gene. The CDR3 extends over 14 amino acids. Trimming removed 7 bases at V and 4 bases at J, with 14 bases between. Germline V lookup: CDR1 LNHDA, CDR2 SQIVND (reference sequence). The CDR3, as DNA: TGTGCCAGTAAGAGGGCTGACCAAGGAAACACCATATATTTT. Its translation is CASKRADQGNTIYF.

The CDR3 sequence is CASSSRTGLNYGYTF. CDR3 bases: TGTGCCAGCAGTTCCCGGACAGGTCTAAACTATGGCTACACCTTC. V gene TRBV28 combines with J gene TRBJ1-2; 7 bases match TRBD1. The CDR3 covers 15 residues. V was pared by 4 bases and J by 2 bases, with 7 bases of the junction left unmatched. Germline V gene sequence: CDR1 MDHEN, CDR2 SYDVKM.